The clone carrying this T cell receptor beta chain was counted between two and nine times. Its antigen is not identified. With the Oncomine TCR Beta short-read assay, DNA from cultured CD4+ T cells was sequenced. TCRdb called the PCR reads again in MiXCR, with one record for every CDR3 protein. Of over 15,000 distinct CDR3 sequences listed, more than 45% are singletons. V lost 6 bases to trimming and J lost 5 bases, with 10 bases between them. Germline V gene data show CDR1 as SGHVS and CDR2 as FQNEAQ. The CDR3 spans 12 residues. This specimen belongs to a study of vaccination and CD4 T cells after COVID-19. The study's findings and limits: Convalescent patients' median share of reactive clones seen only post-vaccination was around 86%. Going from approximately 21 to 38, median SARS-CoV-2-reactive clonotypes did not rise significantly.

Treatment of the sample: approximately 11-day PBMC culture with coronavirus spike peptide pools or control peptides (ViraFEST assay). Each well received around 1.8 million PBMCs, cultured with roughly 9.9 IU/ml IL-2 and 10 ug/ml peptide pools. This clonotype was sampled from a human donor who had recovered from COVID-19. The sample was CD4+ T cells from blood, cultured in vitro, taken after SARS-CoV-2 vaccination. The chain combines TRBV7-8 with TRBJ1-1; D is undetermined. DNA of the CDR3: TGTGCCAGCAGTTTTTCGGGGACTGAAGCTTTCTTT. Translated: CASSFSGTEAFF.